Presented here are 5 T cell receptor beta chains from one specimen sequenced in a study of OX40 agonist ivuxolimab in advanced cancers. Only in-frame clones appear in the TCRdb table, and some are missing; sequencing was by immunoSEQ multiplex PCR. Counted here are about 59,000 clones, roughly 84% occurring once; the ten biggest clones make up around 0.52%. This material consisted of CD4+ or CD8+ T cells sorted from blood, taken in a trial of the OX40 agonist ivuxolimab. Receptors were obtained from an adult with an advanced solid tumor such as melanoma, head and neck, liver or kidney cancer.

CDR3 residues: CASSSLPGSEGEKLFF. In nucleotides, the CDR3 is TGTGCCAGCAGCTCGCTCCCCGGGTCCGAGGGTGAAAAACTGTTTTTT. This rearrangement joins TRBV11-2 to TRBJ1-4; no reliable D call. Looked up from germline, CDR1 is SGHAT and CDR2 is FQNNGV. This CDR3 has 16 amino acids. Deletions cut 4 bases from V and 7 bases from J, with 19 bases between.

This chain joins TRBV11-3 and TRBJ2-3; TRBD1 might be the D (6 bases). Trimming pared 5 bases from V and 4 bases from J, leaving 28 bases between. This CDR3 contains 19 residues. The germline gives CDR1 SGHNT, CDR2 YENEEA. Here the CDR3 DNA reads TGTGCCAGCAGCGGAAATACATGGACTCAAGGGGGTGGAGCAGATACGCAGTATTTT. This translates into CASSGNTWTQGGGADTQYF.

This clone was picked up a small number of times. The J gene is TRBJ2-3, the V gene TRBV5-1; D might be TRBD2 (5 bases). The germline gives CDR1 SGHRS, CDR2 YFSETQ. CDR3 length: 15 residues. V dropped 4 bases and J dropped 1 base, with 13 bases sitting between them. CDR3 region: CASSLGGLGTDTQYF. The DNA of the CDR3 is TGCGCCAGCAGCCTTGGAGGTCTTGGCACAGATACGCAGTATTTT.

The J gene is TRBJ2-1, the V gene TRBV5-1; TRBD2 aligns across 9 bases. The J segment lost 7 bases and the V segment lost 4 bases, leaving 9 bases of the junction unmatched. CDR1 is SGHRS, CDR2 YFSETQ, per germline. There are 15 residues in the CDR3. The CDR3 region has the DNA TGCGCCAGCAGCCTTAGCGGGAGAAACACTAATGAGCAGTTCTTC. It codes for CASSLSGRNTNEQFF.

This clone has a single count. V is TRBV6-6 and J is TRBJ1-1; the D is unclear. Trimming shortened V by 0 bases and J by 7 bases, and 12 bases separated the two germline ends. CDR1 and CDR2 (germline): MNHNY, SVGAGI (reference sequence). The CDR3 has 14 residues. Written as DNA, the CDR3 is TGTGCCAGCAGTTACTCACGGGGTGGGGATGAAGCTTTCTTT. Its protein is CASSYSRGGDEAFF.